The 9 T cell receptor beta chains in this list originate from one sample, sequenced in a study of blood T cells in healthy people across ages. PCR was performed a second time for about 7 to 12 cycles using a sample-barcoded 5' primer and a J-beta primer mix. Each CDR3 protein gets one entry after TCRdb re-called the 5' RACE reads with MiXCR. The sample contains about 640,000 distinct CDR3 sequences, roughly 58% of which appear only once. Specimen: blood. All receptors derive from a man aged 55 to 70 in good health.

The table lists this clonotype with a few counts. The rearrangement joins TRBV7-9 to TRBJ2-5; 7 bases fit TRBD1. CDR3 length: 14 residues. J gave up 5 bases and V 2 bases, and 5 bases lay outside the gene matches. Germline assignment: CDR1 SEHNR and CDR2 FQNEAQ (reference sequence). CDR3 sequence: CASSLKGQYETQYF. In DNA form, the CDR3 reads TGTGCCAGCAGCTTAAAGGGACAGTACGAGACCCAGTACTTC.

CDR3 residues: CASSYMTRGGPLAKNIQYF. In nucleotides, the CDR3 is TGTGCCAGCAGTTACATGACTCGCGGGGGCCCCTTAGCCAAAAACATTCAGTACTTC. This rearrangement joins TRBV6-5 to TRBJ2-4; TRBD2 is a possible D gene (7 bases). Germline V lookup: CDR1 MNHEY, CDR2 SVGAGI. V was pared by 2 bases and J by 0 bases, with 20 bases between. The CDR3 runs to 19 residues.

In its sample, this clonotype was seen a few times. The chain recombines TRBV14 with TRBJ2-5; 8 nucleotides agree with TRBD2. The ends lost 1 base at V and 3 bases at J; junction bases unmatched: 4. Germline CDR1 SGHDN, CDR2 FVKESK. The CDR3 runs to 15 residues. The CDR3 nucleotides are TGTGCCAGCAGCCAAGCGGGGGGGCCAAAAGAGACCCAGTACTTC. As protein: CASSQAGGPKETQYF.

This clonotype came up a few times. V usage is TRBV7-9 and J usage is TRBJ2-6; D uncertain. CDR3 size: 15 residues. V gave up 5 bases and J gave up 5 bases, with 13 bases separating them. CDR1 SEHNR and CDR2 FQNEAQ come from the germline V gene (reference sequence). CDR3 nucleotide sequence: TGTGCCAGCAGCGTATCCACCGCGAGGGCCAACGTCCTGACTTTC. Amino acid sequence: CASSVSTARANVLTF. The full variable domain, in which reference TRBV7-9 and TRBJ2-6 provide the parts outside the CDR3, is DTGVSQNPRHKITKRGQNVTFRCDPISEHNRLYWYRQTLGQGPEFLTYFQNEAQLEKSRLLSDRFSAERPKGSFSTLEIQRTEQGDSAMYLCASSVSTARANVLTFGAGSRLTVL.

The V call is TRBV7-8, the J call TRBJ1-6; 8 bases fit TRBD1. The CDR3 has 16 residues. Germline trimming cut 3 bases from V and 10 bases from J; bases unmatched to any gene: 11. Looked up from germline, CDR1 is SGHVS and CDR2 is FQNEAQ. The CDR3 coding sequence is TGTGCCAGCAGCTTCGGACAGGGTGGCGGAGGGTCACCCCTCCACTTT. It specifies CASSFGQGGGGSPLHF.

This clonotype was seen a single time. The rearrangement uses TRBV4-3 and TRBJ1-4, with D hard to call. The ends were cut back, 2 bases at V and 5 bases at J, with 18 bases in the middle. CDR3 size: 17 residues. The germline gives CDR1 LGHNA, CDR2 YSLEER. The CDR3 nucleotides are TGCGCCAGCAGCCAATCTCGGGTGGTTAGGGCAAATGAAAAACTGTTTTTT. This sequence encodes CASSQSRVVRANEKLFF.

Regarding this clonotype: It may be a read error: a sequence one base away is much more abundant. The genes are TRBV6-6 and TRBJ1-1, with 7 bases that match TRBD1. This CDR3 is built from 17 residues. Germline-derived CDR1 and CDR2 are MNHNY and SVGAGI (reference sequence). The CDR3: CAGSFGGRGGADTEAFF. The DNA for the CDR3 is TGTGCCGGCAGTTTCGGGGGGAGAGGGGGCGCGGACACTGAAGCTTTCTTT.

This rearrangement joins TRBV20-1 to TRBJ2-3; 9 bases map to TRBD2. Germline CDR1 DFQATT, CDR2 SNEGSKA (reference sequence). V lost 2 bases to trimming and J lost 3 bases; unmatched junction nucleotides: 12. This CDR3 region has 17 residues. The CDR3 nucleotides read TGCAGTGCTAGATCAACTCTGCTTGCGGGGGGGACAGATACGCAGTATTTT. Amino acids: CSARSTLLAGGTDTQYF.

J is TRBJ1-2 and V is TRBV18; unclear D gene. The CDR3 has 14 amino acids. The germline gives CDR1 KGHSH, CDR2 LQKENI. Trimming left V 3 bases short and J 4 bases short, with 12 bases between. DNA of the CDR3: TGTGCCAGCTCACCTGAGTCAGGTTCCTATGGCTACACCTTC. Protein sequence: CASSPESGSYGYTF.